This T cell receptor (beta chain) was captured in a study of T cell responses to AZD1222 COVID-19 vaccine. Libraries were prepared by immunoSEQ multiplex PCR; TCRdb keeps only in-frame clonotypes and omits some of them. The data show fewer than 85,000 clones, 90% seen once. The CDR3 is 16 residues long. From germline, CDR1 is LGHNA and CDR2 YSLEER. V shed 1 base and J 7 bases; nucleotides not matched to a gene: 8. The sequence derives from an adult in good health. This material consisted of peripheral blood, taken on day 0 of AZD1222 vaccination. The chain couples TRBV4-3 to TRBJ1-4; 8 bases align to TRBD1. CDR3 in DNA: TGCGCCAGCAGCCAAGGTCAGGGGGCAGTTGTTGAAAAACTGTTTTTT. Translated, it gives CASSQGQGAVVEKLFF.